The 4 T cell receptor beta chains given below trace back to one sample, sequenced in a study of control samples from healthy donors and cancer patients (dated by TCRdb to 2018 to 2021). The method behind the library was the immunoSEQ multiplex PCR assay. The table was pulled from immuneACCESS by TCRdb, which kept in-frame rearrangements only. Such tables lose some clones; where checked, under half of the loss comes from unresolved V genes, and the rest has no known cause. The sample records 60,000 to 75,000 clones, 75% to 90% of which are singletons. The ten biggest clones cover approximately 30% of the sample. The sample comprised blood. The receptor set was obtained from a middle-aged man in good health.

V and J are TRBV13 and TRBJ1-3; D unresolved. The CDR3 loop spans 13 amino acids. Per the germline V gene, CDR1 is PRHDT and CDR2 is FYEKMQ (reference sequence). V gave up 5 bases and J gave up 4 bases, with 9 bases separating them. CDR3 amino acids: CASSELIGNTIYF. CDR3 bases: TGTGCCAGCAGCGAATTAATCGGAAACACCATATATTTT.

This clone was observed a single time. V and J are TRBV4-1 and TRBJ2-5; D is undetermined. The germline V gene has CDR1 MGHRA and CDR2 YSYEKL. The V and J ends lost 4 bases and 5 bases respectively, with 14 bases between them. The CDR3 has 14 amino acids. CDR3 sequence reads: CASSRFERTETQYF. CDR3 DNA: TGCGCCAGCAGCCGGTTTGAGAGGACGGAGACCCAGTACTTC.

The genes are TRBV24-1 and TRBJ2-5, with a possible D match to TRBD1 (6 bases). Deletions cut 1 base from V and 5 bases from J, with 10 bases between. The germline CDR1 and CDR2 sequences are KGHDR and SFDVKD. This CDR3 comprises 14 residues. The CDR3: CATSDFRDTETQYF. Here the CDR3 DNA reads TGTGCCACCAGTGATTTCCGGGACACTGAGACCCAGTACTTC.

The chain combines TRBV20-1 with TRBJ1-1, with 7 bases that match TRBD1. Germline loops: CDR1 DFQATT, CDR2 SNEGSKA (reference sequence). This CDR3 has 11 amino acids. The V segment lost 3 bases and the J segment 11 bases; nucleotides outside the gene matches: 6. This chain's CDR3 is CSARDGTVAFF. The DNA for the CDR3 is TGCAGTGCTAGGGACGGGACAGTCGCTTTCTTT.